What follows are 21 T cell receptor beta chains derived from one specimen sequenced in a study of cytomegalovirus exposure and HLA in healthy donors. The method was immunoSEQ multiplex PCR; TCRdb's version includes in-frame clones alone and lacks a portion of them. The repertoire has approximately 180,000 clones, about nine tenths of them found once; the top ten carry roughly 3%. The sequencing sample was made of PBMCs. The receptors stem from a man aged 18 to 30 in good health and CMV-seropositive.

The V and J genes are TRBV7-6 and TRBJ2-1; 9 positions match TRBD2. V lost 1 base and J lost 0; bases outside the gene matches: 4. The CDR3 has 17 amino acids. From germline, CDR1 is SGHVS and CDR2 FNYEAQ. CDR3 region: CASSLGVSGSSYNEQFF. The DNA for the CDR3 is TGTGCCAGCAGCTTAGGGGTTAGCGGGAGCTCCTACAATGAGCAGTTCTTC.

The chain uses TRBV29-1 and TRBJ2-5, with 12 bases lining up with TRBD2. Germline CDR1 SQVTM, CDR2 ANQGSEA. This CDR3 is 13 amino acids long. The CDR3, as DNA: TGCAGACCACTAGCGGGAGGTACAGAGACCCAGTACTTC. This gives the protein CRPLAGGTETQYF.

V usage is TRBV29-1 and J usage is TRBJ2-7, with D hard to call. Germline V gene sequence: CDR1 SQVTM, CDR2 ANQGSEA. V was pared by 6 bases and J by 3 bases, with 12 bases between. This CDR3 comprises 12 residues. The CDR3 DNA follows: TGCAGCGTCCACCAGTCGGGCTACGAGCAGTACTTC. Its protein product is CSVHQSGYEQYF.

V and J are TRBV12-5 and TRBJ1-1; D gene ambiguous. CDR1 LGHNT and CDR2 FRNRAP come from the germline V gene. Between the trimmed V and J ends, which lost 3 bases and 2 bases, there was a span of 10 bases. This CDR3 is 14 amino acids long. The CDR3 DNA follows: TGTGCTAGTGGTTTTAAGGAGATAAACACTGAAGCTTTCTTT. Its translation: CASGFKEINTEAFF.

DNA of the CDR3: TGTGCCAGCTCACCATGGTCGAGGGAGACCCAGTACTTC. Its translation is CASSPWSRETQYF. J is TRBJ2-5 and V is TRBV18; D not certain. CDR3 size: 13 residues. Trimming pared 2 bases from V and 5 bases from J, leaving 9 bases between. Germline V lookup: CDR1 KGHSH, CDR2 LQKENI.

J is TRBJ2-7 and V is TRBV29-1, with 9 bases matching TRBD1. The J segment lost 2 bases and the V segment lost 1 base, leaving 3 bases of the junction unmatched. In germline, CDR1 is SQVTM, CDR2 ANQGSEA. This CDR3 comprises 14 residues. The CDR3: CSVEGTGATYEQYF. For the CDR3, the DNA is TGCAGCGTTGAAGGGACAGGGGCTACCTACGAGCAGTACTTC.

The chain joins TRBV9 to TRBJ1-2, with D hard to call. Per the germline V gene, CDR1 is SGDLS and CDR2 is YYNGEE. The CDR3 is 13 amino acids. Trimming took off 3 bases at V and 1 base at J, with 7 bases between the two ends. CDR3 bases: TGTGCCAGCAGCGCGGAGAATAACTATGGCTACACCTTC. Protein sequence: CASSAENNYGYTF.

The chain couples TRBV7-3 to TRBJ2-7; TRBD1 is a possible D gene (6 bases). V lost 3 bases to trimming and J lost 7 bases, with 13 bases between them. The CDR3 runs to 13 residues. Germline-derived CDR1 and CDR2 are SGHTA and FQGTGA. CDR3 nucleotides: TGTGCCAGCAGCTTGGACAGTTCTTTGGAGCAGTACTTC. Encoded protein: CASSLDSSLEQYF.

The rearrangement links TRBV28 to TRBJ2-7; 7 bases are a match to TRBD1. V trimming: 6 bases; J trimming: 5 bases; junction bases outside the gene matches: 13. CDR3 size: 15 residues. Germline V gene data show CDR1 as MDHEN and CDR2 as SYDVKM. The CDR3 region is CASSSTGIRLHEQYF. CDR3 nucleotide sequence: TGTGCCAGCAGCTCGACAGGGATTCGTCTCCACGAGCAGTACTTC.

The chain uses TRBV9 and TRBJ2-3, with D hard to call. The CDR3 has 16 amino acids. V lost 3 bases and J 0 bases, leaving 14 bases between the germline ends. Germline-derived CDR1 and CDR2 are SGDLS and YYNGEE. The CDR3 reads CASSGRGGQSTDTQYF. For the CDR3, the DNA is TGTGCCAGCAGCGGCCGAGGCGGCCAGAGCACAGATACGCAGTATTTT.

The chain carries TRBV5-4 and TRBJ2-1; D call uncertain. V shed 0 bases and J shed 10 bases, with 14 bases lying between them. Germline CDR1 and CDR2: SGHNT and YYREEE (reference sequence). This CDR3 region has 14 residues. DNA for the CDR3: TGTGCCAGCAGCTTGGTGGGCTCCCCGATGGAGCAGTTCTTC. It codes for CASSLVGSPMEQFF.

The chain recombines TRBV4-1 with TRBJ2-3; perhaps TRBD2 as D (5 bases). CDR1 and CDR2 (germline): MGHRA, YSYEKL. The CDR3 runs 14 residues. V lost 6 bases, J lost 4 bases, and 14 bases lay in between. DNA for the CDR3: TGCGCCAGCAGTTCCACTCAGGAGGCAGATACGCAGTATTTT. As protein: CASSSTQEADTQYF.

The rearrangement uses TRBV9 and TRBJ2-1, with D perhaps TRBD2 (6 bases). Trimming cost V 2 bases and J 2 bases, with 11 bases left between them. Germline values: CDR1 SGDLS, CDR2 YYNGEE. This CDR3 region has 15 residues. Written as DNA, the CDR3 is TGTGCCAGCAGCGTGACCCCGGGAGCCTACAATGAGCAGTTCTTC. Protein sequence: CASSVTPGAYNEQFF.

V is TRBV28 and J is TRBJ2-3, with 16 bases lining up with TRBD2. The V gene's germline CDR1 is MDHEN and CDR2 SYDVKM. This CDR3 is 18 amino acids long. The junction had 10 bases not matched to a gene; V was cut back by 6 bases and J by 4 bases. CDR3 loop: CASSPPGLAGGPADTQYF. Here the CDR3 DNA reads TGTGCCAGCAGCCCGCCGGGACTAGCGGGGGGGCCCGCAGATACGCAGTATTTT.

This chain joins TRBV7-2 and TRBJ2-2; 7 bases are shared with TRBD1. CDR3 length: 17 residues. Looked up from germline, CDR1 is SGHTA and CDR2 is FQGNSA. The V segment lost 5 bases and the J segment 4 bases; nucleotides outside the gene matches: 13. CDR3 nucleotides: TGTGCCAGCAGCCACCAGACAGGGTGGGGGATCACCGGGGAGCTGTTTTTT. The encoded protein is CASSHQTGWGITGELFF.

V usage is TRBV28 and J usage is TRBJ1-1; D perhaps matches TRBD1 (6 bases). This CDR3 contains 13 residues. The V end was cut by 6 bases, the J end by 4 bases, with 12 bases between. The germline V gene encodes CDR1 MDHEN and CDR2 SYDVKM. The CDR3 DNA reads TGTGCCAGCAGACCCCGGGGGGCCACTGAAGCTTTCTTT. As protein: CASRPRGATEAFF.

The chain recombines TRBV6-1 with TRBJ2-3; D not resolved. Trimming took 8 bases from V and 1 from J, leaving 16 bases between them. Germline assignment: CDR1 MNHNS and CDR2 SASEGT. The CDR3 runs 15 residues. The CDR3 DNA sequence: TGTGCCAGCGGAATGGTAGCTGTTGGCACAGATACGCAGTATTTT. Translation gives CASGMVAVGTDTQYF.

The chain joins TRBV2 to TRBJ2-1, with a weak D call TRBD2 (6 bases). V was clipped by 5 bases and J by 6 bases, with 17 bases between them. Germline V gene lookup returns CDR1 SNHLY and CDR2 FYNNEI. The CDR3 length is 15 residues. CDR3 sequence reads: CASSTYGGPTNEQFF. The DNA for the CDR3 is TGTGCCAGCAGTACTTACGGGGGACCCACCAATGAGCAGTTCTTC.

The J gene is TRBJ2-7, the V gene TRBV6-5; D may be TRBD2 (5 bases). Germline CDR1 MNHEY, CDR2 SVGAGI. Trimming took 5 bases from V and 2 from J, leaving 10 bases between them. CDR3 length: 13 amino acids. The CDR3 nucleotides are TGTGCCAGCAGTGTCGGAGGACCCTACGAGCAGTACTTC. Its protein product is CASSVGGPYEQYF.

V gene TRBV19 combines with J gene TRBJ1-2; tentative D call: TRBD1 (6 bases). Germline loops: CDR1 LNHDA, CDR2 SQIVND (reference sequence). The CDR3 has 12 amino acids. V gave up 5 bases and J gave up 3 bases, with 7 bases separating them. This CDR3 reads CASSYRDYGYTF. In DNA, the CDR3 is TGTGCCAGTAGTTACAGGGACTATGGCTACACCTTC.

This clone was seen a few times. CDR3 sequence: CASVNRARGYTF. Here the CDR3 DNA reads TGTGCCAGCGTGAACAGGGCTCGAGGCTACACCTTC. J is TRBJ1-2 and V is TRBV9; D possibly corresponds to TRBD1 (6 bases). There are 12 residues in the CDR3. CDR1 and CDR2 from the germline V gene are SGDLS and YYNGEE. The ends were cut back, 7 bases at V and 8 bases at J, with 15 bases in the middle.